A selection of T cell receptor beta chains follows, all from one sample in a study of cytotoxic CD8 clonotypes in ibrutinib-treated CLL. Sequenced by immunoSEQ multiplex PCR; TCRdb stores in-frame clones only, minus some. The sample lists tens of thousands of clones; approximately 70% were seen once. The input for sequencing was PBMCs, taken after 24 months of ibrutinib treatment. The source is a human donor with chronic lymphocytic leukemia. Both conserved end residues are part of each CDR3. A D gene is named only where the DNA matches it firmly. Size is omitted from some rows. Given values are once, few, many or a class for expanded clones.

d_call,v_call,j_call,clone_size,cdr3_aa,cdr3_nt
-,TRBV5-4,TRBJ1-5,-,CASSPWGPNQPQHF,TGTGCCAGCAGCCCATGGGGGCCCAATCAGCCCCAGCATTTT
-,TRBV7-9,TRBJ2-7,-,CASSLPGHSYEQYF,TGTGCCAGCAGCCTGCCGGGACACTCCTACGAGCAGTACTTC
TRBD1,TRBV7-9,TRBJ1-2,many,CASSLAGRQGSGYTF,TGTGCCAGCAGCTTAGCCGGTAGACAGGGGAGCGGCTACACCTTC
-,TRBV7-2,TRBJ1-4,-,CASSPGTPSLNEKLFF,TGTGCCAGCAGCCCCGGCACACCATCTCTAAATGAAAAACTGTTTTTT
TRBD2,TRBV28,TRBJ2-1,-,CASSPRTSGNEQFF,TGTGCCAGCAGTCCCCGGACTAGCGGGAATGAGCAGTTCTTC
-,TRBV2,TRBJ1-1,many,CASSGQGNTEAFF,TGTGCCAGCAGTGGCCAGGGGAACACTGAAGCTTTCTTT
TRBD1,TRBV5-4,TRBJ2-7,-,CASRPGQGTYEQYF,TGTGCCAGCAGACCCGGACAGGGCACCTACGAGCAGTACTTC
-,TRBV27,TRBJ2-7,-,CASSLQGSSYEQYF,TGTGCCAGCAGTTTACAGGGCAGCTCCTACGAGCAGTACTTC
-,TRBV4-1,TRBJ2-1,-,CASSQSSDAYNEQFF,TGCGCCAGCAGCCAATCCTCGGACGCTTACAATGAGCAGTTCTTC
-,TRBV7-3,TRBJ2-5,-,CASSLLSWETQYF,TGTGCCAGCAGCTTACTTAGCTGGGAGACCCAGTACTTC
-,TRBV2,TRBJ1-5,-,CASSEALRQANQPQHF,TGTGCCAGCAGTGAAGCGCTTCGACAGGCCAATCAGCCCCAGCATTTT
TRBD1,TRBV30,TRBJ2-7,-,CAWSPDRGFYEQYF,TGTGCCTGGAGTCCGGACAGGGGGTTCTACGAGCAGTACTTC